This T cell receptor (beta chain) is drawn from a study of CD8+CD57+ T cells in acquired aplastic anemia (dated by TCRdb to the late 2010s). With regard to the full study: DNA extracted from sorted CD4+ and CD8+ cells had a mean of roughly 3 ug, with a range of 0.2 to 27.4 ug. CD8+CD57+ expansion was defined as a frequency above the mean frequency observed in healthy subjects.

Genomic DNA served as template for TCR beta VDJ combination and CDR3 sequence profiling. An Illumina HiSeq 2000 was used for TCR repertoire sequencing. On the study's bioinformatics: Repertoire assessment relied on Simpson's diversity index, CDR3 size and DJ length profiles, and TRBV/TRBJ rearrangement plots. Whichever DNA sequence was most abundant in the deep sequencing data was defined as the immunodominant clone. CDR3 amino acid sequences were checked for sharing between subjects and were compared against published repertoires and the VDJdb database. TCRdb redid the processing of the public reads, applying fastp at Q25 and MiXCR, and retained in-frame beta chains. Rows with a matching CDR3 protein are joined into one entry that keeps the most common DNA and genes. These V and J calls are TCRdb output, not the study's own analysis. Across this sample there are about 190,000 distinct CDR3 sequences, with approximately 50% seen only once. The ten largest clones add up to 8% to 10% of the sample.

Study-level results and caveats: CD8+ Simpson's diversity did not differ significantly between patients and healthy controls (P=0.060). Although some 28 CD8+ CDR3 sequences were shared by patients and controls, these sequences appeared highly expressed in patients and within the immunodominant clones of patients.

V is clipped by 5 bases and J by 6 bases, and the sequence between their germline boundaries is 14 bases long. Inclusive of the bounding cysteine and phenylalanine, the CDR3 is 14 residues long. The only DNA kept is the CDR3, 42 bases in frame from the first base. For CDR1 and CDR2, the germline V gene lists MNHEY and SVGAGI. Worth noting for this clonotype: Its antigen has not been determined. Base qualities are missing; no much larger clone stands one base away.

Flow cytometry had shown CD8+CD57+ cell expansion in the patients selected for sequencing. Every patient had severe acquired aplastic anemia, diagnosed using the International Study of Aplastic Anemia and Agranulocytosis and Camitta criteria. No patient had received any therapy when blood was sampled. TCR repertoires of sorted CD4+ and CD8+ blood T cells from severe aplastic anemia patients and healthy subjects were deep-sequenced in the study. Patients were enrolled in the USA under clinicaltrials.gov protocols 00001620, 01623167, 00001397, 00071045, 00081523 and 00961064. Ficoll-Paque density gradient centrifugation was used to isolate peripheral blood mononuclear cells. Before DNA extraction, CD4+ and CD8+ T cells were sorted by FACS or by magnetic beads.

The TCR was taken from a human donor with aplastic anemia. The sequencing input was sorted CD4+, CD8+, or CD8+CD57+ T cells (not recorded which) from PBMCs. The chain is encoded by TRBV6-5 joined to TRBJ2-4; D gene: possibly TRBD1, on 6 matching bases. The nucleotide sequence is TGTGCCAGCAGTACTACAGGGAGCGGAAACATTCAGTACTTC. It translates as CASSTTGSGNIQYF.